The table lists the clone carrying this T cell receptor (beta chain) with a few counts. TCRdb recomputed clones from the PCR reads via MiXCR. The sample has about 53,000 clones, approximately 20% seen once. No patient received treatment before thyroid surgery. This CDR3 has 16 amino acids. Germline V CDR1 and CDR2: MNHNS, SASEGT. V shed 4 bases and J shed 0 bases, with 10 bases lying between them. The sample is drawn from a study of metastatic and nonmetastatic thyroid tumors. Sequencing was performed on blood. The receptor's source is a female donor with papillary thyroid cancer or a benign thyroid nodule (not recorded which). Some clones in this sample may be carry-over from other donors' samples. The chain recombines TRBV6-1 with TRBJ2-6; a weak D match, TRBD2 (5 bases). The CDR3 here is CASSGGPSSGANVLTF. The CDR3 DNA follows: TGTGCCAGCAGTGGCGGGCCAAGCTCTGGGGCCAACGTCCTGACTTTC.